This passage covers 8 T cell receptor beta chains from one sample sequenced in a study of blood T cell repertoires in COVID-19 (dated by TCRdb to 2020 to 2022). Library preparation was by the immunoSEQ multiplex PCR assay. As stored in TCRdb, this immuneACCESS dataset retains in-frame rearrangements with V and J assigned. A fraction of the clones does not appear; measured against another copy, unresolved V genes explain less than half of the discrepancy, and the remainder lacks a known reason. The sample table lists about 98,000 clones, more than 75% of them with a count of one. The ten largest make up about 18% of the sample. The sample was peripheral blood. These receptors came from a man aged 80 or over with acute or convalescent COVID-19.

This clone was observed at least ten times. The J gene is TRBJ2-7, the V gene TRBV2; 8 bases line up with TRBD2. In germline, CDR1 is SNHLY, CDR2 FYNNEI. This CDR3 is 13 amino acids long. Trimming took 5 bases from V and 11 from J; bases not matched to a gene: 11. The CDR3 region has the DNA TGTGCCAGCAGTCGGACTAGCCCACCGTCTAAGTACTTC. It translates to CASSRTSPPSKYF.

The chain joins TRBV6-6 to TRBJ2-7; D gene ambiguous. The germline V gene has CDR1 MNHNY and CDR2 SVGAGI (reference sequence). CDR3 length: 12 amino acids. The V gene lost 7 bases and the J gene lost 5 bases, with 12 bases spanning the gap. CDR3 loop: CASNLNRNEQYF. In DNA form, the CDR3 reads TGTGCCAGCAATTTAAACAGAAACGAGCAGTACTTC.

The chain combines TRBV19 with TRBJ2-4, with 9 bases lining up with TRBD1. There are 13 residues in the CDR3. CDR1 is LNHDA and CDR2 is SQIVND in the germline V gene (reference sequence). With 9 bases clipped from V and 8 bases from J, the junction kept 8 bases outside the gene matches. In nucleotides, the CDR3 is TGTGCCAGCTGGGACAGGGTAAGAGACATTCAGTACTTC. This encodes CASWDRVRDIQYF.

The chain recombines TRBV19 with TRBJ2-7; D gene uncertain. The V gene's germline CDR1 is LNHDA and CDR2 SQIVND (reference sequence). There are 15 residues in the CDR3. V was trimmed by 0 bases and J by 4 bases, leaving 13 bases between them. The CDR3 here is CASSIEGRPTYEQYF. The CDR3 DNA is TGTGCCAGTAGTATAGAGGGCCGGCCGACATACGAGCAGTACTTC.

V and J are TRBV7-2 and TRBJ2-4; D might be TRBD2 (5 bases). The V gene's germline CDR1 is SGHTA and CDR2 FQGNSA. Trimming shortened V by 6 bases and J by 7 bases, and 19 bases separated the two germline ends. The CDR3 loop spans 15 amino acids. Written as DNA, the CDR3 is TGTGCCAGCAGTCCGACCCGGGTTCGAGGGAACATTCAGTACTTC. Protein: CASSPTRVRGNIQYF.

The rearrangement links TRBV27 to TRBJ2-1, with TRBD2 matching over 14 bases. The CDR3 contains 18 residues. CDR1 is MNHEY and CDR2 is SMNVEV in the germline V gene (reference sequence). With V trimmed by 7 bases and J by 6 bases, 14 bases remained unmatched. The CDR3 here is CASIPGLAGAPFGNEQFF. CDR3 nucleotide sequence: TGTGCCAGCATCCCGGGACTAGCGGGGGCCCCATTTGGCAATGAGCAGTTCTTC.

CDR3 nucleotides: TGTGCCAGCAGTTTACTGAGTCAGGATGAGCAGTTCTTC. This translates into CASSLLSQDEQFF. This sequence joins TRBV12-3 or TRBV12-4 and TRBJ2-1, with no clear D. CDR3 length: 13 amino acids. The V end lost 2 bases, the J end lost 8 bases, and 10 bases lay between the germline ends.

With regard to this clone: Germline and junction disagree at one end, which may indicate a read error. CDR3 protein: CASSSSTGVPKF. The CDR3, as DNA: TGTGCCAGCAGCTCCTCAACAGGTGTTCCAAAATTT. V and J are TRBV5-4 and TRBJ1-3; possibly TRBD1 for D (5 bases). The CDR3 length is 12 residues. CDR1 and CDR2 from the germline V gene are SGHNT and YYREEE (reference sequence). Full variable domain (missing parts from reference TRBV5-4 and TRBJ1-3): ETGVTQSPTHLIKTRGQQVTLRCSSQSGHNTVSWYQQALGQGPQFIFQYYREEENGRGNFPPRFSGLQFPNYSSELNVNALELDDSALYLCASSSSTGVPKFGEGSWLTVV.